A single sample is the source of the 30 T cell receptor beta chains below, sequenced in a study of blood T cell repertoires in COVID-19. Measured with immunoSEQ multiplex PCR; TCRdb has only the in-frame clones, and not every one. Altogether some 120,000 clones are present, more than 70% being singletons, with the ten largest covering 12%. Sequencing was done on a sample of peripheral blood. The source is a woman aged 25 to 45 who had recovered from COVID-19.

The genes are TRBV5-1 and TRBJ2-2; 7 nucleotides agree with TRBD2. J gave up 5 bases and V 4 bases, and 8 bases lay outside the gene matches. Germline V gene sequence: CDR1 SGHRS, CDR2 YFSETQ. The CDR3 totals 15 residues. The CDR3 DNA reads as TGCGCCAGCAGCCCAGGACTAGTGGGAACCGGGGAGCTGTTTTTT. Its translation is CASSPGLVGTGELFF.

The chain carries TRBV12-5 and TRBJ1-5, with 9 nucleotides matching TRBD1. CDR1 and CDR2 (germline): LGHNT, FRNRAP. The CDR3 sequence is 15 residues long. J lost 0 bases, V lost 5 bases, and 2 bases had no gene match. CDR3 in DNA: TGTGCTAGTGGTCAGGGACAGGGTAGCAATCAGCCCCAGCATTTT. Its translation is CASGQGQGSNQPQHF.

A word on this clone: The sample contains more than one DNA sequence encoding this CDR3. V and J are TRBV9 and TRBJ1-1, with D unclear. The V and J ends lost 4 bases and 2 bases respectively, with 12 bases between them. CDR1 and CDR2 from the germline V gene are SGDLS and YYNGEE. This CDR3 spans 14 amino acids. This CDR3 is CASSSRGGNTEAFF. CDR3 nucleotides: TGTGCCAGCAGCAGCCGGGGAGGAAACACTGAAGCTTTCTTT. Drawing the rest from reference TRBV9 and TRBJ1-1, the complete variable domain is DSGVTQTPKHLITATGQRVTLRCSPRSGDLSVYWYQQSLDQGLQFLIQYYNGEERAKGNILERFSAQQFPDLHSELNLSSLELGDSALYFCASSSRGGNTEAFFGQGTRLTVV.

This chain links TRBV7-6 with TRBJ1-1; a possible D gene is TRBD1 (6 bases). V was pared by 5 bases and J by 1 base, with 20 bases between. This CDR3 has 17 residues. Germline assignment: CDR1 SGHVS and CDR2 FNYEAQ. The CDR3 DNA is TGTGCCAGCAGCCCTCAGCCCGGGGGGCGAGAGAACACTGAAGCTTTCTTT. This encodes CASSPQPGGRENTEAFF.

The chain employs TRBV2 and TRBJ1-5; TRBD1 aligns across 10 bases. Per the germline V gene, CDR1 is SNHLY and CDR2 is FYNNEI. J gave up 7 bases and V 7 bases, and 7 bases lay outside the gene matches. This CDR3 contains 14 residues. The CDR3: CASKGGQGVQPQHF. CDR3 nucleotides: TGTGCCAGCAAGGGAGGACAGGGGGTCCAGCCCCAGCATTTT.

The gene calls are TRBV18 and TRBJ2-3; the match to TRBD1 covers 7 bases. Germline assignment: CDR1 KGHSH and CDR2 LQKENI. J gave up 2 bases and V 0 bases, and 5 bases lay outside the gene matches. CDR3 length equals 16 residues. The CDR3: CASSPPRGGNTDTQYF. The CDR3 coding sequence is TGTGCCAGCTCACCACCAAGAGGGGGCAACACAGATACGCAGTATTTT.

The chain carries TRBV9 and TRBJ2-7; tentatively, D is TRBD2 (5 bases). V was clipped by 4 bases and J by 12 bases, with 8 bases between them. Germline V gene data show CDR1 as SGDLS and CDR2 as YYNGEE. The CDR3 is 9 residues long. The CDR3 protein is CASSPEGYF. Here the CDR3 DNA reads TGTGCCAGCAGCCCCGAGGGGTACTTC. Full variable domain (missing parts from reference TRBV9 and TRBJ2-7): DSGVTQTPKHLITATGQRVTLRCSPRSGDLSVYWYQQSLDQGLQFLIQYYNGEERAKGNILERFSAQQFPDLHSELNLSSLELGDSALYFCASSPEGYFGPGTRLTVT.

The rearrangement joins TRBV14 to TRBJ1-4; 7 bases map to TRBD1. Germline assignment: CDR1 SGHDN and CDR2 FVKESK. Unmatched junction bases numbered 6, after V lost 3 bases and J lost 5 bases. CDR3 length: 15 amino acids. CDR3 in amino acids: CASSQVDRRNEKLFF. DNA for the CDR3: TGTGCCAGCAGCCAGGTGGACAGGAGAAATGAAAAACTGTTTTTT.

The V call is TRBV13, the J call TRBJ1-1; 11 bases match TRBD1. The CDR3 consists of 16 residues. V lost 4 bases and J lost 4; bases outside the gene matches: 8. Germline values: CDR1 PRHDT, CDR2 FYEKMQ (reference sequence). Here the CDR3 reads CASSSISGTGGTEAFF. In DNA form, the CDR3 reads TGTGCCAGCAGCTCGATTTCCGGGACAGGGGGCACTGAAGCTTTCTTT.

The CDR3 loop is CASSPTNTGELFF. Written as DNA, the CDR3 is TGTGCCAGCAGTCCCACAAACACCGGGGAGCTGTTTTTT. The genes are TRBV6-2 or TRBV6-3 and TRBJ2-2; D ambiguous. V lost 5 bases and J lost 2, with 6 bases in between. Germline V gene data show CDR1 as MNHEY and CDR2 as SVGEGT. CDR3 length equals 13 residues.

The chain couples TRBV19 to TRBJ1-5; a possible D gene is TRBD1 (6 bases). Trimming shortened V by 4 bases and J by 3 bases, and 19 bases separated the two germline ends. Germline CDR1 reads LNHDA; CDR2 reads SQIVND (reference sequence). The CDR3 sequence is 17 residues long. This CDR3 reads CASSRDNSRLFNQPQHF. CDR3 DNA sequence: TGTGCCAGTAGTAGGGACAATAGTCGCTTATTCAATCAGCCCCAGCATTTT. Variable domain in full (rest from reference TRBV19 and TRBJ1-5): DGGITQSPKYLFRKEGQNVTLSCEQNLNHDAMYWYRQDPGQGLRLIYYSQIVNDFQKGDIAEGYSVSREKKESFPLTVTSAQKNPTAFYLCASSRDNSRLFNQPQHFGDGTRLSIL.

The chain employs TRBV20-1 and TRBJ2-1; TRBD2 agrees at 8 bases. The CDR3 loop spans 16 amino acids. From germline, CDR1 is DFQATT and CDR2 SNEGSKA (reference sequence). Germline trimming cut 3 bases from V and 3 bases from J; bases unmatched to any gene: 10. CDR3 in DNA: TGCAGTGCTAGTGCAGCGGGAGAAAGTATCTACAATGAGCAGTTCTTC. Its protein product is CSASAAGESIYNEQFF.

This sequence joins TRBV7-2 and TRBJ1-3, with D possibly TRBD1 on 6 matching bases. V was clipped by 3 bases and J by 0 bases, with 18 bases between them. Germline loops: CDR1 SGHTA, CDR2 FQGNSA. The CDR3 has 18 residues. The CDR3 reads CASSFEYHRVRSGNTIYF. CDR3 bases: TGTGCCAGCAGCTTCGAATACCACAGGGTACGCTCTGGAAACACCATATATTTT. Full variable domain (outside the CDR3, taken from reference TRBV7-2 and TRBJ1-3): GAGVSQSPSNKVTEKGKDVELRCDPISGHTALYWYRQSLGQGLEFLIYFQGNSAPDKSGLPSDRFSAERTGGSVSTLTIQRTQQEDSAVYLCASSFEYHRVRSGNTIYFGEGSWLTVV.

This rearrangement joins TRBV7-2 to TRBJ2-7, with 10 positions matching TRBD1. CDR1 SGHTA and CDR2 FQGNSA come from the germline V gene. V dropped 6 bases and J dropped 4; count of bases not matched to a gene: 9. This CDR3 has 15 residues. The CDR3 nucleotides read TGTGCCAGCAGAAAAGGGGGACAGGGGTCTTACGAGCAGTACTTC. Its translation: CASRKGGQGSYEQYF.

The chain recombines TRBV5-4 with TRBJ2-2; 8 nucleotides match TRBD1. The CDR3 spans 18 residues. Trimming took 4 bases from V and 0 from J; bases not matched to a gene: 11. Germline assignment: CDR1 SGHNT and CDR2 YYREEE (reference sequence). CDR3: CASSLGQGQGSNTGELFF. The CDR3 bases are TGTGCCAGCAGCCTAGGACAGGGTCAGGGATCGAACACCGGGGAGCTGTTTTTT. The whole variable domain, remainder taken from reference TRBV5-4 and TRBJ2-2, is ETGVTQSPTHLIKTRGQQVTLRCSSQSGHNTVSWYQQALGQGPQFIFQYYREEENGRGNFPPRFSGLQFPNYSSELNVNALELDDSALYLCASSLGQGQGSNTGELFFGEGSRLTVL.

In regard to this clone: Other DNA sequences within the sample encode an identical CDR3. This rearrangement joins TRBV5-6 to TRBJ1-1, with D possibly being TRBD1 (5 bases). V lost 4 bases, J lost 5 bases, and 9 bases lay in between. The CDR3 covers 12 residues. CDR1 is SGHDT, CDR2 YYEEEE, per germline. The CDR3 loop is CASSLRGTEAFF. The CDR3 coding sequence is TGTGCCAGCAGCCTGCGGGGGACTGAAGCTTTCTTT.

V and J are TRBV6-5 and TRBJ1-1, with 8 bases aligning to TRBD1. With V trimmed by 4 bases and J by 4 bases, 5 bases remained unmatched. This CDR3 region has 14 residues. The germline gives CDR1 MNHEY, CDR2 SVGAGI. The CDR3 sequence is CASSFSGQGTEAFF. The CDR3, as DNA: TGTGCCAGCAGTTTTTCAGGACAGGGCACTGAAGCTTTCTTT.

This chain joins TRBV4-2 and TRBJ2-7; 9 nucleotides match TRBD2. Germline-derived CDR1 and CDR2 are LGHNA and YNFKEQ. V lost 4 bases to trimming and J lost 0 bases; unmatched junction nucleotides: 4. This CDR3 region has 15 residues. The CDR3 region is CASSLASGNSYEQYF. As DNA, the CDR3 is TGTGCCAGCAGCCTTGCTAGCGGGAACTCCTACGAGCAGTACTTC.

This chain connects TRBV6-6 to TRBJ1-5; no clear D gene. V gave up 3 bases and J gave up 2 bases, with 14 bases separating them. This CDR3 has 16 amino acids. Germline CDR1 MNHNY, CDR2 SVGAGI (reference sequence). This CDR3 reads CASSYREGGGNQPQHF. The DNA of the CDR3 is TGTGCCAGCAGTTATCGTGAAGGCGGGGGCAATCAGCCCCAGCATTTT.

CDR3 sequence: CASSFGTGINQPQHF. The CDR3 coding sequence is TGTGCCAGCAGCTTCGGGACAGGCATTAATCAGCCCCAGCATTTT. This chain connects TRBV7-2 to TRBJ1-5, with 8 bases lining up with TRBD1. Germline V gene lookup returns CDR1 SGHTA and CDR2 FQGNSA. Trimming took 3 bases from V and 4 from J; bases not matched to a gene: 5. CDR3 size: 15 residues.

The J gene is TRBJ2-1, the V gene TRBV13; the match to TRBD1 covers 9 bases. Germline loops: CDR1 PRHDT, CDR2 FYEKMQ (reference sequence). The CDR3 runs to 15 residues. The junction had 7 bases not matched to a gene; V was cut back by 2 bases and J by 8 bases. The CDR3 DNA is TGTGCCAGCAGCTTACTGGGACAGGGAGCGGATGAGCAGTTCTTC. Residues: CASSLLGQGADEQFF.

This chain joins TRBV18 and TRBJ2-1; 12 bases are a match to TRBD2. V lost 6 bases to trimming and J lost 7 bases; unmatched junction nucleotides: 7. In germline, CDR1 is KGHSH, CDR2 LQKENI. The CDR3 totals 15 residues. For the CDR3, the DNA is TGTGCCAGCTCTCCGACTAGCGGGAGAGTAAATGAGCAGTTCTTC. It specifies CASSPTSGRVNEQFF.

The V gene is TRBV11-2, the J gene TRBJ1-1; D perhaps matches TRBD1 (6 bases). The CDR3 loop spans 17 amino acids. The ends were cut back, 4 bases at V and 0 bases at J, with 18 bases in the middle. Per the germline V gene, CDR1 is SGHAT and CDR2 is FQNNGV. Here the CDR3 reads CASSSAPTTGMNTEAFF. The CDR3 DNA is TGTGCCAGCAGCTCAGCCCCGACGACAGGAATGAACACTGAAGCTTTCTTT.

The chain recombines TRBV7-2 with TRBJ2-7; weak D call: TRBD1 (5 bases). CDR3 length: 14 residues. V lost 0 bases, J lost 6 bases, and 12 bases lay in between. Germline lookup yields CDR1 SGHTA and CDR2 FQGNSA. The CDR3 DNA follows: TGTGCCAGCAGCTTAGCTGTAGGGGCCGGCGAGCAGTACTTC. This codes for CASSLAVGAGEQYF.

This clone has only a few counts. The CDR3 nucleotides are TGTGCCAGCAGCCTTCTAGCCTACGAGCAGTACTTC. Amino acid sequence: CASSLLAYEQYF. This rearrangement joins TRBV7-2 to TRBJ2-7; no definite D call. CDR3 length equals 12 residues. The germline V gene encodes CDR1 SGHTA and CDR2 FQGNSA. The V end lost 5 bases, the J end lost 2 bases, and 7 bases lay between the germline ends. Drawing the rest from reference TRBV7-2 and TRBJ2-7, the complete variable domain is GAGVSQSPSNKVTEKGKDVELRCDPISGHTALYWYRQSLGQGLEFLIYFQGNSAPDKSGLPSDRFSAERTGGSVSTLTIQRTQQEDSAVYLCASSLLAYEQYFGPGTRLTVT.

The chain couples TRBV5-1 to TRBJ2-7; TRBD2 matches 12 bases. The CDR3 runs 15 residues. The germline V gene encodes CDR1 SGHRS and CDR2 YFSETQ. With 2 bases clipped from V and 1 base from J, the junction kept 1 base outside the gene matches. CDR3 region: CASSLTSGGSYEQYF. The DNA of the CDR3 is TGCGCCAGCAGCTTAACTAGCGGGGGGTCCTACGAGCAGTACTTC.

The rearrangement links TRBV10-3 to TRBJ2-1; TRBD2 matches 8 bases. Unmatched junction bases numbered 0, after V lost 3 bases and J lost 2 bases. The germline V gene has CDR1 ENHRY and CDR2 SYGVKD. The CDR3 has 14 residues. CDR3 nucleotide sequence: TGTGCCATCAGTGAACTAGCGGCCTACAATGAGCAGTTCTTC. This encodes CAISELAAYNEQFF.

The chain is built from TRBV5-1 and TRBJ1-1, with a weak D call TRBD1 (6 bases). V lost 6 bases, J lost 5 bases, and 20 bases lay in between. Germline V gene data show CDR1 as SGHRS and CDR2 as YFSETQ. The CDR3 is 15 residues long. DNA of the CDR3: TGCGCCAGCAACCATAACGGTGCAGGGGCGACTGAAGCTTTCTTT. It translates to CASNHNGAGATEAFF.

This chain links TRBV10-3 with TRBJ1-1; 9 bases are shared with TRBD1. The CDR3 totals 13 residues. The V gene end was trimmed by 7 bases and the J gene end by 3 bases; junction bases not matched to a gene: 3. Per germline, CDR1 ENHRY and CDR2 SYGVKD. CDR3 sequence: CAINRQGDTEAFF. The CDR3 DNA is TGTGCCATCAACCGACAGGGGGACACTGAAGCTTTCTTT.

The chain combines TRBV6-6 with TRBJ2-3; D is unclear. V gave up 1 base and J gave up 0 bases, with 8 bases separating them. This CDR3 has 15 amino acids. CDR1 and CDR2 (germline): MNHNY, SVGAGI (reference sequence). The chain's CDR3 is CASSYFSSSTDTQYF. DNA for the CDR3: TGTGCCAGCAGTTACTTCTCGTCTAGCACAGATACGCAGTATTTT.